This T cell receptor beta chain comes out of a study of cytomegalovirus exposure and HLA in healthy donors. V was trimmed by 9 bases and J by 1 base, leaving 12 bases between them. Germline CDR1 MNHEY, CDR2 SVGAGI. The CDR3 is made up of 13 amino acids. This PCR relied on a set of 60 Vbeta primers and 13 Jbeta primers. The method was immunoSEQ multiplex PCR; TCRdb's version includes in-frame clones alone and lacks a portion of them. Of around 100,000 clones in the sample, approximately 84% were seen once. The J gene is TRBJ1-1, the V gene TRBV6-5; D not certain. The receptor was derived from a man in his late teens or twenties in good health and CMV-seronegative. Sequencing was done on a sample of PBMCs. CDR3: CARFSGENTEAFF. CDR3 in DNA: TGTGCCAGGTTTTCGGGAGAGAACACTGAAGCTTTCTTT.